Listed below are T cell receptor beta chains from one sample, sequenced in a study of CD8+ T cells in alopecia areata. Libraries were prepared by immunoSEQ multiplex PCR; TCRdb keeps only in-frame clonotypes and omits some of them. The sample lists 150,000 to 200,000 clones, 50% to 70% seen once, with roughly 1.7% in the top ten. Here the sequenced sample was CD4+ T cells sorted from blood, taken at week 0. The receptors stem from a human donor with alopecia areata. CDR3s include the opening cysteine and the closing phenylalanine or tryptophan. A D gene is named only where the DNA matches it firmly. Size is stated for part of the rows, as once, few or many counts, or as a class when the clone is expanded.

d_gene,v_gene,j_gene,abundance,CDR3aa,CDR3nt
TRBD1,TRBV18,TRBJ2-7,-,CASSPKGQGAYEQYF,TGTGCCAGCTCACCTAAGGGACAGGGGGCCTACGAGCAGTACTTC
-,TRBV6-6,TRBJ2-7,few,CASSYRQGHLSYEQYF,TGTGCCAGCAGTTACCGGCAGGGACATCTCTCCTACGAGCAGTACTTC
-,TRBV11-2,TRBJ1-6,-,CASSPDGVDSPLHF,TGTGCCAGCAGCCCGGATGGAGTGGATTCACCCCTCCACTTT
TRBD1,TRBV4-1,TRBJ2-7,-,CASSQAGTGRYEQYF,TGCGCCAGCAGCCAAGCGGGGACAGGGAGGTACGAGCAGTACTTC
-,TRBV4-3,TRBJ1-2,-,CASSQDWDTYGYTF,TGCGCCAGCAGCCAAGACTGGGACACCTATGGCTACACCTTC
-,TRBV30,TRBJ2-7,-,CAWNIDTSYEQYF,TGTGCCTGGAATATCGACACTTCCTACGAGCAGTACTTC
-,TRBV5-6,TRBJ1-5,-,CASSPQGDQPQHF,TGTGCCAGCAGCCCGCAGGGAGATCAGCCCCAGCATTTT
-,TRBV10-3,TRBJ1-2,few,CASGTSLLYGYTF,TGTGCCTCCGGGACAAGTTTACTTTATGGCTACACCTTC
-,TRBV20-1,TRBJ2-1,few,CSATQGNEQFF,TGCAGTGCTACCCAGGGGAATGAGCAGTTCTTC
-,TRBV29-1,TRBJ1-1,-,CSGGGEKAFF,TGCAGCGGTGGTGGGGAGAAAGCTTTCTTT
TRBD1,TRBV29-1,TRBJ1-4,-,CSVLMTGVDEKLFF,TGCAGCGTGTTAATGACAGGGGTAGATGAAAAACTGTTTTTT
TRBD2,TRBV5-1,TRBJ2-5,few,CASSHRLAGGGETQYF,TGCGCCAGCAGCCACCGACTAGCGGGGGGGGGAGAGACCCAGTACTTC
-,TRBV7-2,TRBJ2-7,-,CASSRLGGGGYEQYF,TGTGCCAGCAGCCGTCTTGGGGGCGGAGGTTACGAGCAGTACTTC
-,TRBV30,TRBJ1-1,few,CACQTVGTEAFF,TGTGCCTGTCAAACAGTGGGCACTGAAGCTTTCTTT
-,TRBV29-1,TRBJ1-4,many,CSVDWTEDIDEKLFF,TGCAGCGTTGATTGGACGGAGGACATCGATGAAAAACTGTTTTTT
-,TRBV4-3,TRBJ2-1,-,CASSRQERDNEQFF,TGCGCCAGCAGCCGTCAAGAGAGGGACAATGAGCAGTTCTTC
TRBD1,TRBV6-5,TRBJ2-1,few,CASSSSRDRQYNEQFF,TGTGCCAGCAGTTCAAGCCGGGACAGGCAATACAATGAGCAGTTCTTC
-,TRBV2,TRBJ2-7,-,CASSKEAVTYEQYF,TGTGCCAGCAGTAAGGAGGCGGTTACCTACGAGCAGTACTTC
-,TRBV7-2,TRBJ2-3,-,CASSLAGGTGTDTQYF,TGTGCCAGCAGCTTAGCGGGGGGGACAGGCACAGATACGCAGTATTTT
-,TRBV5-6,TRBJ2-2,-,CASSLVGQPNTGELFF,TGTGCCAGCAGCTTGGTGGGCCAGCCGAACACCGGGGAGCTGTTTTTT
-,TRBV6-5,TRBJ2-7,-,CASSYGKGLSYEQYF,TGTGCCAGCAGTTACGGAAAAGGACTGTCCTACGAGCAGTACTTC
-,TRBV7-2,TRBJ2-3,-,CASSLGGLGTDTQYF,TGTGCCAGCAGCTTAGGAGGGTTGGGCACAGATACGCAGTATTTT
TRBD1,TRBV5-6,TRBJ1-1,-,CASSSEDRADTEAFF,TGTGCCAGCAGCTCAGAGGACAGGGCGGACACTGAAGCTTTCTTT
-,TRBV20-1,TRBJ2-5,-,CSARVETQYF,TGCAGTGCTAGAGTTGAGACCCAGTACTTC
TRBD1,TRBV7-2,TRBJ2-1,-,CASSFSPGTGNEQFF,TGTGCCAGCAGCTTTAGCCCCGGGACAGGGAATGAGCAGTTCTTC
TRBD1,TRBV27,TRBJ2-7,once,CASRRLMDRAYEQYF,TGTGCCAGCAGACGCCTTATGGACAGGGCCTACGAGCAGTACTTC
-,TRBV30,TRBJ2-3,-,CAWSKTSGVPGGTQYF,TGTGCCTGGAGTAAGACCAGCGGGGTCCCAGGGGGTACGCAGTATTTT
-,TRBV5-1,TRBJ2-7,once,CASSSTGSSYEQYF,TGCGCCAGCAGCTCTACAGGGAGCTCCTACGAGCAGTACTTC
-,TRBV29-1,TRBJ1-1,-,CSAGEQGLAFF,TGCAGCGCCGGGGAGCAAGGATTGGCTTTCTTT